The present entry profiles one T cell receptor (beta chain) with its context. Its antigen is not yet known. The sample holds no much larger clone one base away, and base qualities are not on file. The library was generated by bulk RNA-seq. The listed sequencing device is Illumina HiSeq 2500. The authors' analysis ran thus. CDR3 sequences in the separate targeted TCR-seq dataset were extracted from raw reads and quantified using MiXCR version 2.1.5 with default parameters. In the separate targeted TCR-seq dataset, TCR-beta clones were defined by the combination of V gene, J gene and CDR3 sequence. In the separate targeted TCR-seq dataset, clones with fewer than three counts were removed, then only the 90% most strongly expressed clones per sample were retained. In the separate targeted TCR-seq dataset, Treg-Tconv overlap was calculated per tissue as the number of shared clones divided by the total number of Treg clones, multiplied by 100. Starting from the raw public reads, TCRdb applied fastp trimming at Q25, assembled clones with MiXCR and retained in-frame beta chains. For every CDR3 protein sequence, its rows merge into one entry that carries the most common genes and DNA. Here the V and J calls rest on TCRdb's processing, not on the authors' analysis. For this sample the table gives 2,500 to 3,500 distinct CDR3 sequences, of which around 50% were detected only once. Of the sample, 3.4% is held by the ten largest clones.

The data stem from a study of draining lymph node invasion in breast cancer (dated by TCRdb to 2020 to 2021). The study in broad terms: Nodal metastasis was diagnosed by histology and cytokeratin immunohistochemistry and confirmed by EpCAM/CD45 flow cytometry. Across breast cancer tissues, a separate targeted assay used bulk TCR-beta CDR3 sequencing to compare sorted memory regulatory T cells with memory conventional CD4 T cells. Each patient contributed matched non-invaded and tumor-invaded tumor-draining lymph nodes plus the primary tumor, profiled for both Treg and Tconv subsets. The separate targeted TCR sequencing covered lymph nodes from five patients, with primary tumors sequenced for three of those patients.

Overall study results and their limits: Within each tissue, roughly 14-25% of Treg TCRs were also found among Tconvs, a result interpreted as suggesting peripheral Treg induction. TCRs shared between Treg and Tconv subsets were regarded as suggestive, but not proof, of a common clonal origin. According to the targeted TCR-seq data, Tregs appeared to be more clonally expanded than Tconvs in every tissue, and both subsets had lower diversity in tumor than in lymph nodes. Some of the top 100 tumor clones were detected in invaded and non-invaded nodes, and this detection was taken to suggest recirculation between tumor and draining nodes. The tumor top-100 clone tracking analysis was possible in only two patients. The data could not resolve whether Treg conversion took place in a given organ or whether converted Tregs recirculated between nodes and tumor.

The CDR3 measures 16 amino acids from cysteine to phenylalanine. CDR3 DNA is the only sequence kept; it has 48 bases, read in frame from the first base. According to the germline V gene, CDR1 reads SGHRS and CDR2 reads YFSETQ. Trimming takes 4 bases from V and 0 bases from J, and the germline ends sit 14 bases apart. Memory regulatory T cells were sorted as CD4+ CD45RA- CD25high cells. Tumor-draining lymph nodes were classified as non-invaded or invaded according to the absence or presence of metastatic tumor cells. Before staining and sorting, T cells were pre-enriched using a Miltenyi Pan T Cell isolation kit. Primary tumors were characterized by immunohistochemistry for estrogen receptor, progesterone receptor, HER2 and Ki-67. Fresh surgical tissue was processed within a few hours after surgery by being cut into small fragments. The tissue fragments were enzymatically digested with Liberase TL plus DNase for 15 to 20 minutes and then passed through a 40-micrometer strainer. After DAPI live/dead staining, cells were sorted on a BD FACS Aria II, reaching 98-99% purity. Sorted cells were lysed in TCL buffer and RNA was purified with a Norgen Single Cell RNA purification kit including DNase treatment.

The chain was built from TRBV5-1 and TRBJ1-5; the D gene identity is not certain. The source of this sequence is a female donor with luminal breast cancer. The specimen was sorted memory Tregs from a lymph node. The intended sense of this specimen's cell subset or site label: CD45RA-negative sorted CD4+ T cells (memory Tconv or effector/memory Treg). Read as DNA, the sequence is TGCGCCAGCAGCCCAAGGGCAGGATATAGCAATCAGCCCCAGCATTTT. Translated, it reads CASSPRAGYSNQPQHF.